This T cell receptor beta chain derives from a study of long-term antiretroviral therapy in people with HIV. Study at large: By about a decade, the earliest samples predate the 2015 immediate-ART recommendation. Study-wide findings and caveats: Diversity measured after ART increased yet remained under transplant donor controls. Repertoire composition at all time points was dominated by clones that had expanded before ART. Controls exceeded HIV repertoires in CDR3 length range.

On this clone: Its antigen is unidentified.

Germline V gene lookup returns CDR1 SEHNR and CDR2 FQNEAQ (reference sequence). Trimming removed 3 bases from V and 3 bases from J, with 14 bases in between. The CDR3 spans 15 residues. They ran version v3.0 of the immunoSEQ assay at survey level. The table came from immunoSEQ multiplex PCR; TCRdb's copy has only in-frame clones and leaves some out. The top ten hold less than 12% of the sample, which has 20,000 to 30,000 clones, 79% seen once. This chain joins TRBV7-9 and TRBJ1-1; D might be TRBD1 (5 bases). The sequences come from unsorted PBMCs, collected 1.2 years after starting antiretroviral therapy. The receptor was isolated from a woman between 40 and 50 years old with HIV. CDR3 sequence (DNA): TGTGCCAGCAGCTTCACCAGGGCCCGCGACACTGAAGCTTTCTTT. This encodes CASSFTRARDTEAFF.